Below, 23 T cell receptor beta chains from the same sample are listed, as sequenced in a study of shared clonotypes between healthy human individuals. TCRdb's copy holds only in-frame clones and misses some; the assay was immunoSEQ multiplex PCR. The sample shows over 1.4 million clones, more than 95% of them seen only once. Input material: naive CD4+ T cells sorted from blood. Specified subset: CD45RA+ positively selected. These receptors came from a man younger than 40 in good health.

The J gene is TRBJ2-1, the V gene TRBV19; 9 nucleotides agree with TRBD1. CDR3 length: 15 residues. Germline V lookup: CDR1 LNHDA, CDR2 SQIVND (reference sequence). With 10 bases clipped from V and 12 bases from J, the junction kept 19 bases outside the gene matches. In nucleotides, the CDR3 is TGTGCCACCCGCGACCGGGACAGGGCCCTCGTAGGGCAGTTCTTC. It is translated as CATRDRDRALVGQFF.

Concerning this clone: The same CDR3 can be traced to other DNA sequences in this sample. The chain recombines TRBV7-2 with TRBJ1-2; D is unclear. Trimming left V 1 base short and J 1 base short, with 13 bases between. Germline V gene lookup returns CDR1 SGHTA and CDR2 FQGNSA. The length of the CDR3 is 16 residues. Here the CDR3 DNA reads TGTGCCAGCAGCTTAGATTCCGGTGGGGTTAACTATGGCTACACCTTC. Protein: CASSLDSGGVNYGYTF.

This clone was detected only once. V usage is TRBV6-5 and J usage is TRBJ2-5, with D uncertain. CDR3 length: 14 residues. CDR1 is MNHEY and CDR2 is SVGAGI in the germline V gene. Trimming shortened V by 0 bases and J by 2 bases, and 7 bases separated the two germline ends. The CDR3 region has the DNA TGTGCCAGCAGTTACTCGCTTCTACAAGAGACCCAGTACTTC. Its translation: CASSYSLLQETQYF.

This chain links TRBV25-1 with TRBJ2-7, with TRBD1 identical over 7 bases. The germline V gene has CDR1 MGHDK and CDR2 SYGVNS. This CDR3 has 15 amino acids. V was pared by 3 bases and J by 2 bases, with 7 bases of the junction left unmatched. CDR3 region: CASSDTDRATYEQYF. The DNA for the CDR3 is TGTGCCAGCAGTGATACAGACAGGGCCACCTACGAGCAGTACTTC.

This chain uses TRBV30 with TRBJ2-7; 7 bases are shared with TRBD1. Germline CDR1 is GTSNPN and CDR2 is SVGIG (reference sequence). The CDR3 loop spans 13 amino acids. Trimming removed 8 bases from V and 12 bases from J; junction bases left unmatched: 19. CDR3 coding DNA: TGTGCCGGGACAGCTTCGGCAGGCCCCGTCCTGTACTTC. Protein sequence: CAGTASAGPVLYF.

The CDR3 coding sequence is TGTGCCAGCTCACCCATACAGGGAAATGAGCAGTTCTTC. The encoded protein is CASSPIQGNEQFF. The chain has TRBV18 and TRBJ2-1, with a possible D match to TRBD1 (6 bases). The germline CDR1 and CDR2 sequences are KGHSH and LQKENI. The CDR3 runs to 13 residues. The ends were cut back, 3 bases at V and 7 bases at J, with 10 bases in the middle.

V and J are TRBV19 and TRBJ1-1; D ambiguous. V was pared by 3 bases and J by 0 bases, with 11 bases between. Germline values: CDR1 LNHDA, CDR2 SQIVND (reference sequence). The CDR3 runs to 15 residues. The CDR3 reads CASSMARGMNTEAFF. DNA of the CDR3: TGTGCCAGTAGTATGGCGCGCGGAATGAACACTGAAGCTTTCTTT.

Comment on this clone: Different DNA sequences within this sample yield the same CDR3. The chain recombines TRBV11-2 with TRBJ2-1, with 7 bases that match TRBD2. Trimming took 5 bases from V and 10 from J; bases not matched to a gene: 17. CDR1 and CDR2 (germline): SGHAT, FQNNGV. This CDR3 has 16 amino acids. CDR3 nucleotide sequence: TGTGCCAGCAGCACCCAGGGTCGCAGGGAGGGCGGGGAGCAGTTCTTC. Its translation: CASSTQGRREGGEQFF.

The genes are TRBV5-4 and TRBJ1-2, with 8 bases that match TRBD1. V shed 4 bases, J shed 3 bases, and the junction held 5 bases outside the gene matches. This CDR3 comprises 14 residues. Germline-derived CDR1 and CDR2 are SGHNT and YYREEE (reference sequence). The CDR3 DNA reads TGTGCCAGCAGCGGACAGGGCGAATACTATGGCTACACCTTC. The encoded protein is CASSGQGEYYGYTF.

J is TRBJ2-1 and V is TRBV4-3, with D uncertain. V dropped 0 bases and J dropped 4 bases, with 10 bases sitting between them. The CDR3 runs to 15 residues. The germline V gene has CDR1 LGHNA and CDR2 YSLEER. CDR3 in amino acids: CASSQEYERYNEQFF. CDR3 DNA: TGCGCCAGCAGCCAAGAGTACGAAAGATACAATGAGCAGTTCTTC.

The chain has TRBV7-2 and TRBJ2-7, with D maybe TRBD2 (6 bases). Looked up from germline, CDR1 is SGHTA and CDR2 is FQGNSA. Trimming shortened V by 1 base and J by 2 bases, and 12 bases separated the two germline ends. This CDR3 comprises 15 residues. This CDR3 is CASSLDAGLPYEQYF. The CDR3 nucleotides are TGTGCCAGCAGCTTAGATGCGGGACTTCCCTACGAGCAGTACTTC.

The chain carries TRBV19 and TRBJ1-5; D might be TRBD1 (6 bases). Germline V gene data show CDR1 as LNHDA and CDR2 as SQIVND (reference sequence). Trimming took 3 bases from V and 4 from J, leaving 19 bases between them. CDR3 length: 17 residues. The CDR3 region has the DNA TGTGCCAGTAGTATCGGGGGGGCGCGGGGATTTAATCAGCCCCAGCATTTT. This encodes CASSIGGARGFNQPQHF.

The V gene is TRBV28, the J gene TRBJ1-1; D ambiguous. Germline assignment: CDR1 MDHEN and CDR2 SYDVKM. Trimming stripped 1 base from V and 11 bases from J, with 8 bases between. The CDR3 sequence is 11 residues long. The CDR3 nucleotides are TGTGCCAGCAGTTTATTAGGCGGGGCTTTCTTT. Translating it yields CASSLLGGAFF.

This chain connects TRBV5-1 to TRBJ2-2; 11 bases line up with TRBD1. With V trimmed by 4 bases and J by 4 bases, 3 bases remained unmatched. The CDR3 is made up of 15 amino acids. Germline V gene lookup returns CDR1 SGHRS and CDR2 YFSETQ. As DNA, the CDR3 is TGCGCCAGCAGCGGACAGGGGGCGGGCACCGGGGAGCTGTTTTTT. It codes for CASSGQGAGTGELFF.

V is TRBV5-4 and J is TRBJ2-2; D is ambiguous. Germline V gives CDR1 SGHNT, CDR2 YYREEE (reference sequence). V was shortened by 0 bases and J by 5 bases, with 14 bases between the two germline ends. The CDR3 spans 16 residues. CDR3 region: CASSLDARSATGELFF. The CDR3 region has the DNA TGTGCCAGCAGCTTGGATGCGAGGTCAGCGACCGGGGAGCTGTTTTTT.

The chain is built from TRBV6-1 and TRBJ2-5, with D maybe TRBD1 (5 bases). The V end was cut by 1 base, the J end by 2 bases, with 14 bases between. CDR1 MNHNS and CDR2 SASEGT come from the germline V gene. This CDR3 spans 16 amino acids. CDR3 nucleotide sequence: TGTGCCAGCAGTGAAGTTAGGGGTTACGGTCAAGAGACCCAGTACTTC. It is translated as CASSEVRGYGQETQYF.

This rearrangement joins TRBV5-1 to TRBJ2-4; D may be TRBD1 or TRBD2 (5 bases each). The CDR3 consists of 14 residues. Germline CDR1 is SGHRS and CDR2 is YFSETQ. Between the trimmed V and J ends, which lost 1 base and 7 bases, there was a span of 12 bases. CDR3 in amino acids: CASSLMGTVNIQYF. The CDR3 DNA follows: TGCGCCAGCAGCTTGATGGGGACCGTTAACATTCAGTACTTC.

V is TRBV10-3 and J is TRBJ1-3; D possibly corresponds to TRBD1 (5 bases). Germline loops: CDR1 ENHRY, CDR2 SYGVKD. The CDR3 runs to 14 residues. Trimming stripped 4 bases from V and 2 bases from J, with 9 bases between. The CDR3 loop reads CAISVKGAGNTIYF. In nucleotides, the CDR3 is TGTGCCATCAGTGTTAAAGGGGCTGGAAACACCATATATTTT.

Turning to this clone: This sample also contains other DNA sequences that code for the same CDR3. The chain has TRBV7-9 and TRBJ1-1, with D unresolved. CDR3 length: 14 amino acids. The ends were cut back, 0 bases at V and 1 base at J, with 6 bases in the middle. Per the germline V gene, CDR1 is SEHNR and CDR2 is FQNEAQ (reference sequence). The CDR3 region has the DNA TGTGCCAGCAGCTTAGCCACCCAGAACACTGAAGCTTTCTTT. It specifies CASSLATQNTEAFF. Full variable domain (rest looked up from reference TRBV7-9 and TRBJ1-1): DTGVSQNPRHKITKRGQNVTFRCDPISEHNRLYWYRQTLGQGPEFLTYFQNEAQLEKSRLLSDRFSAERPKGSFSTLEIQRTEQGDSAMYLCASSLATQNTEAFFGQGTRLTVV.

The V gene is TRBV5-1, the J gene TRBJ2-7; possible D gene TRBD2, 6 bases. V shed 2 bases and J shed 7 bases, with 16 bases lying between them. Germline V CDR1 and CDR2: SGHRS, YFSETQ. This CDR3 region has 14 residues. The CDR3 reads CASSLAGTSREQYF. CDR3 bases: TGCGCCAGCAGCTTAGCGGGCACTTCTCGAGAGCAGTACTTC.

This chain connects TRBV25-1 to TRBJ1-5, with a weak D call TRBD1 (6 bases). The V end was cut by 1 base, the J end by 2 bases, with 6 bases between. Germline V CDR1 and CDR2: MGHDK, SYGVNS. The CDR3 covers 14 residues. Here the CDR3 DNA reads TGTGCCAGCAGTGAATCAGGGGGCAATCAGCCCCAGCATTTT. The encoded protein is CASSESGGNQPQHF. Based on the CDR3 plus reference TRBV25-1 and TRBJ1-5, the full variable domain is EADIYQTPRYLVIGTGKKITLECSQTMGHDKMYWYQQDPGMELHLIHYSYGVNSTEKGDLSSESTVSRIRTEHFPLTLESARPSHTSQYLCASSESGGNQPQHFGDGTRLSIL.

The chain carries TRBV29-1 and TRBJ2-3, with 7 bases matching TRBD2. The J segment lost 3 bases and the V segment lost 4 bases, leaving 10 bases of the junction unmatched. Germline V lookup: CDR1 SQVTM, CDR2 ANQGSEA. The CDR3 covers 15 residues. The DNA of the CDR3 is TGCAGCGTTGTCCCCCCTCTAGCGGCGACAGATACGCAGTATTTT. It is translated as CSVVPPLAATDTQYF.

Comment on this clone: One end of the junction varies from germline; a read error may be responsible. The J gene is TRBJ2-7, the V gene TRBV11-2, with 8 bases aligning to TRBD2. Germline values: CDR1 SGHAT, CDR2 FQNNGV. This CDR3 region has 17 residues. The CDR3 is CASSLALLGRASNEQYF. The CDR3 DNA follows: TGTGCCAGCAGCTTAGCGCTCCTCGGGAGGGCCTCCAACGAGCAGTACTTC.